What follows are 18 T cell receptor beta chains derived from one specimen sequenced in a study of T cell responses to AZD1222 COVID-19 vaccine. The repertoire was sequenced with immunoSEQ multiplex PCR; TCRdb's copy has only in-frame clones and lacks some. The sample lists around 130,000 clones; approximately 93% were seen once. Sequenced material: peripheral blood, taken on day 0 of AZD1222 vaccination. These receptor sequences come from an adult in good health.

The chain recombines TRBV27 with TRBJ2-2, with D perhaps TRBD2 (6 bases). The CDR3 contains 18 residues. Germline values: CDR1 MNHEY, CDR2 SMNVEV (reference sequence). Trimming shortened V by 5 bases and J by 5 bases, and 24 bases separated the two germline ends. Here the CDR3 DNA reads TGTGCCAGCAGTCCCCGTGTGGGAGCAGGGAGGTGGACCGGGGAGCTGTTTTTT. Translated: CASSPRVGAGRWTGELFF.

The V gene is TRBV10-1, the J gene TRBJ1-5; no clear D. V was shortened by 5 bases and J by 6 bases, with 11 bases between the two germline ends. The CDR3 runs to 13 residues. The germline CDR1 and CDR2 sequences are WNHNN and SYGVQD (reference sequence). The CDR3, as DNA: TGCGCCAGCAGTATGGATTCCCTTCAGCCCCAGCATTTT. This sequence encodes CASSMDSLQPQHF.

The chain is built from TRBV9 and TRBJ2-5; D is unresolved. Germline V lookup: CDR1 SGDLS, CDR2 YYNGEE. The CDR3 consists of 13 residues. Deletions cut 2 bases from V and 5 bases from J, with 10 bases between. CDR3 sequence: CASSVSWLETQYF. The CDR3 coding sequence is TGTGCCAGCAGCGTTTCATGGCTGGAGACCCAGTACTTC.

The chain recombines TRBV6-5 with TRBJ1-1; no definite D call. The CDR3 contains 14 residues. The V end was cut by 5 bases, the J end by 3 bases, with 13 bases between. Germline values: CDR1 MNHEY, CDR2 SVGAGI. DNA for the CDR3: TGTGCCAGCAGTCAGGAACGGGTTTACACTGAAGCTTTCTTT. It yields the protein CASSQERVYTEAFF.

The gene calls are TRBV14 and TRBJ1-2; D is possibly TRBD1 (6 bases). The CDR3 length is 14 residues. The V end was cut by 2 bases, the J end by 6 bases, with 13 bases between. The germline V gene has CDR1 SGHDN and CDR2 FVKESK. For the CDR3, the DNA is TGTGCCAGCAGCCAATACACAGGGTTGAATGGCTACACCTTC. Translating it yields CASSQYTGLNGYTF. The whole variable domain, filled in from reference TRBV14 and TRBJ1-2, reads EAGVTQFPSHSVIEKGQTVTLRCDPISGHDNLYWYRRVMGKEIKFLLHFVKESKQDESGMPNNRFLAERTGGTYSTLKVQPAELEDSGVYFCASSQYTGLNGYTFGSGTRLTVV.

A word on this clone: Compared with germline, one end of the junction differs, possibly owing to a read error. The J gene is TRBJ1-2, the V gene TRBV10-3; unclear D gene. This CDR3 is built from 11 residues. The germline gives CDR1 ENHRY, CDR2 SYGVKD. CDR3 sequence reads: CAISESSSWVF. CDR3 coding DNA: TGTGCCATCAGTGAGTCGTCGTCGTGGGTCTTC.

This clone was seen only once. The chain links TRBV6-2 or TRBV6-3 to TRBJ1-1; unclear D gene. This CDR3 has 14 amino acids. V lost 0 bases to trimming and J lost 0 bases, with 5 bases between them. Germline V CDR1 and CDR2: MNHEY, SVGEGT. The CDR3 DNA reads as TGTGCCAGCAGTTACTCTGCCTTGAACACTGAAGCTTTCTTT. This gives the protein CASSYSALNTEAFF.

The chain is built from TRBV19 and TRBJ2-3; TRBD2 matches at 9 bases. CDR3 size: 15 residues. The germline CDR1 and CDR2 sequences are LNHDA and SQIVND (reference sequence). The J segment lost 6 bases and the V segment lost 6 bases, leaving 10 bases of the junction unmatched. The CDR3 protein is CASRETSGPVDTQYF. The CDR3 DNA is TGTGCCAGTAGGGAGACTAGCGGCCCTGTTGATACGCAGTATTTT. Supplemented by reference TRBV19 and TRBJ2-3, the full variable domain reads DGGITQSPKYLFRKEGQNVTLSCEQNLNHDAMYWYRQDPGQGLRLIYYSQIVNDFQKGDIAEGYSVSREKKESFPLTVTSAQKNPTAFYLCASRETSGPVDTQYFGPGTRLTVL.

This clone was seen a single time. The genes are TRBV28 and TRBJ1-5; no reliable D call. Germline V gene sequence: CDR1 MDHEN, CDR2 SYDVKM. The CDR3 sequence is 12 residues long. V was pared by 6 bases and J by 4 bases, with 7 bases between. The CDR3 coding sequence is TGTGCCAGCAGCCGCAAGAATCAGCCCCAGCATTTT. Its translation is CASSRKNQPQHF.

This sequence joins TRBV7-2 and TRBJ2-1, with D maybe TRBD2 (6 bases). This CDR3 is 18 amino acids long. Germline CDR1 SGHTA, CDR2 FQGNSA. V was cut by 5 bases and J by 2 bases, with 22 bases left in between. The CDR3 loop reads CASSPNPTVSGPYNEQFF. The CDR3, as DNA: TGTGCCAGCAGCCCTAACCCCACTGTTAGCGGCCCCTACAATGAGCAGTTCTTC. Combining the CDR3 with reference TRBV7-2 and TRBJ2-1 gives the whole variable domain GAGVSQSPSNKVTEKGKDVELRCDPISGHTALYWYRQSLGQGLEFLIYFQGNSAPDKSGLPSDRFSAERTGGSVSTLTIQRTQQEDSAVYLCASSPNPTVSGPYNEQFFGPGTRLTVL.

The chain carries TRBV7-8 and TRBJ2-5; 10 bases align to TRBD2. The length of the CDR3 is 17 residues. The germline CDR1 and CDR2 sequences are SGHVS and FQNEAQ. V trimming: 3 bases; J trimming: 5 bases; junction bases outside the gene matches: 12. The CDR3 DNA sequence: TGTGCCAGCAGCTTTCCCCCAAGCGGGAGGGCCGTTGAGACCCAGTACTTC. As protein: CASSFPPSGRAVETQYF.

The chain has TRBV28 and TRBJ1-2; TRBD1 is a possible D gene (5 bases). The CDR3 length is 12 residues. Trimming removed 7 bases at V and 8 bases at J, with 14 bases between. The germline V gene encodes CDR1 MDHEN and CDR2 SYDVKM. The CDR3 coding sequence is TGTGCCAGCACAAGGGACTTGGCGGGCTACACCTTC. It yields the protein CASTRDLAGYTF.

The rearrangement links TRBV11-2 to TRBJ2-1, with 14 bases fitting TRBD2. J lost 10 bases, V lost 6 bases, and 5 bases had no gene match. Germline values: CDR1 SGHAT, CDR2 FQNNGV. The CDR3 has 14 residues. CDR3 protein: CASSGTSGRAEQFF. In nucleotides, the CDR3 is TGTGCCAGCAGTGGGACTAGCGGGAGAGCGGAGCAGTTCTTC.

The chain employs TRBV5-5 and TRBJ1-2; 7 positions agree with TRBD1. The CDR3 totals 15 residues. In germline, CDR1 is SGHKS, CDR2 YYEKEE (reference sequence). The J segment lost 2 bases and the V segment lost 4 bases, leaving 8 bases of the junction unmatched. The CDR3 coding sequence is TGTGCCAGCAGCCAAGGGACAGTTTCGAACTATGGCTACACCTTC. Its protein is CASSQGTVSNYGYTF. The complete variable domain, with remaining parts taken from reference TRBV5-5 and TRBJ1-2, reads DAGVTQSPTHLIKTRGQQVTLRCSPISGHKSVSWYQQVLGQGPQFIFQYYEKEERGRGNFPDRFSARQFPNYSSELNVNALLLGDSALYLCASSQGTVSNYGYTFGSGTRLTVV.

The J gene is TRBJ1-5, the V gene TRBV9; possible D gene TRBD1, 5 bases. The CDR3 has 15 amino acids. V was trimmed by 8 bases and J by 0 bases, leaving 15 bases between them. Germline V CDR1 and CDR2: SGDLS, YYNGEE. CDR3 sequence (DNA): TGTGCCAGTTCGCCGGCAGGGTATAGCAATCAGCCCCAGCATTTT. It translates to CASSPAGYSNQPQHF.

This sequence joins TRBV6-5 and TRBJ1-6; no clear D gene. The CDR3 spans 14 residues. Trimming shortened V by 6 bases and J by 2 bases, and 8 bases separated the two germline ends. From germline, CDR1 is MNHEY and CDR2 SVGAGI. Here the CDR3 reads CASSPVTYNSPLHF. The CDR3 DNA follows: TGTGCCAGCAGCCCGGTAACCTATAATTCACCCCTCCACTTT.

The chain has TRBV15 and TRBJ1-5, with no clear D. The V gene's germline CDR1 is LNHNV and CDR2 YYDKDF (reference sequence). The CDR3 has 14 residues. Trimming took 5 bases from V and 3 from J, leaving 11 bases between them. The CDR3: CATSYTPYNQPQHF. CDR3 DNA sequence: TGTGCCACCAGCTATACTCCTTACAATCAGCCCCAGCATTTT.

The chain is built from TRBV15 and TRBJ1-4, with D perhaps matching TRBD1 (6 bases). In germline, CDR1 is LNHNV, CDR2 YYDKDF (reference sequence). V lost 5 bases, J lost 4 bases, and 17 bases lay in between. There are 16 residues in the CDR3. CDR3 DNA sequence: TGTGCCACCAGCTCCGGGGGCCTGAACAGTAATGAAAAACTGTTTTTT. Its translation: CATSSGGLNSNEKLFF.